These 18 T cell receptor beta chains were sequenced from one sample in a study of T cells in Graves' hyperthyroidism and ophthalmopathy. TCR beta CDR3 region amplification was performed from RNA transcripts. Using the HTBI primer set, a first-round RT-PCR was run on the TCR CDR3. From the multiplex PCR reads, TCRdb called clonotypes with MiXCR, one entry per CDR3 protein. The data hold about 690,000 distinct CDR3 sequences, with 17% observed a single time. The sequenced material came from blood. All receptors come from a middle-aged man with Graves' hyperthyroidism.

This clonotype was recorded many times. V gene TRBV7-2 combines with J gene TRBJ1-5; D remains unclear. This CDR3 has 14 residues. Between the trimmed V and J ends, which lost 5 bases and 5 bases, there was a span of 13 bases. The germline V gene has CDR1 SGHTA and CDR2 FQGNSA. Here the CDR3 reads CASSPFLRDQPQHF. The DNA for the CDR3 is TGTGCCAGCAGCCCCTTCTTGCGGGATCAGCCCCAGCATTTT.

The table lists this clonotype with a few counts. The J gene is TRBJ2-3, the V gene TRBV24-1, with 10 bases identical to TRBD1. The CDR3 totals 17 residues. Germline V gene sequence: CDR1 KGHDR, CDR2 SFDVKD. The V and J ends lost 5 bases and 1 base, in that order; junction bases with no gene match: 8. CDR3 sequence (DNA): TGTGCCACCAGTGGCGGGACAGGGGTCGTCGGCACAGATACGCAGTATTTT. It codes for CATSGGTGVVGTDTQYF.

Ten or more counts support this clonotype. The junction shows a germline mismatch at one end, possibly a read error. This sequence joins TRBV2 and TRBJ1-5; D may be TRBD1 (5 bases). Germline-derived CDR1 and CDR2 are SNHLY and FYNNEI. The CDR3 loop spans 14 amino acids. The CDR3 bases are TGTGCCGGCAGCATGACAGTTATCGATCAGCCCCAGCATTTT. It is translated as CAGSMTVIDQPQHF.

The chain links TRBV9 to TRBJ2-1, with TRBD2 identical over 9 bases. This CDR3 is 15 amino acids long. Trimming removed 3 bases from V and 8 bases from J; junction bases left unmatched: 9. In germline, CDR1 is SGDLS, CDR2 YYNGEE. The chain's CDR3 is CASSETGTSFHEQFF. The CDR3 DNA reads TGTGCCAGCAGCGAGACCGGGACTAGCTTCCATGAGCAGTTCTTC.

This clonotype was seen a few times. The chain employs TRBV30 and TRBJ1-5; a possible D gene is TRBD1 (6 bases). Trimming stripped 2 bases from V and 6 bases from J, with 11 bases between. The CDR3 runs to 13 residues. Germline CDR1 GTSNPN, CDR2 SVGIG (reference sequence). CDR3 loop: CAWSHRVGQPQHF. DNA of the CDR3: TGTGCCTGGAGTCACAGGGTAGGTCAGCCCCAGCATTTT.

This clonotype has at least ten counts. This CDR3 reads CASSPTGRAKRNTIYF. Written as DNA, the CDR3 is TGTGCCAGCAGTCCCACCGGAAGGGCGAAGAGAAACACCATATATTTT. The gene calls are TRBV6-1 and TRBJ1-3, with D uncertain. V was clipped by 5 bases and J by 5 bases, with 19 bases between them. The CDR3 loop spans 16 amino acids. Germline V gene data show CDR1 as MNHNS and CDR2 as SASEGT.

There are many counts of this clonotype. J is TRBJ2-1 and V is TRBV2; 8 bases match TRBD1. The germline CDR1 and CDR2 sequences are SNHLY and FYNNEI. The V gene end was trimmed by 5 bases and the J gene end by 1 base; junction bases not matched to a gene: 19. The CDR3 totals 20 residues. The CDR3 loop reads CASSPFRGLRDFRSYNEQFF. In DNA form, the CDR3 reads TGTGCCAGCAGTCCCTTCAGGGGGCTCCGGGACTTTAGGTCCTACAATGAGCAGTTCTTC.

Many counts were recorded for this clonotype. The chain has TRBV12-3 or TRBV12-4 and TRBJ2-7, with 11 bases fitting TRBD2. With V trimmed by 7 bases and J by 3 bases, 23 bases remained unmatched. There are 20 residues in the CDR3. CDR3 residues: CASTASPGIGLAGGLYEQYF. CDR3 nucleotide sequence: TGTGCCAGCACCGCTTCGCCGGGGATAGGGTTAGCGGGAGGGCTCTACGAGCAGTACTTC.

The V gene is TRBV29-1, the J gene TRBJ2-5; D possibly uses TRBD1 or TRBD2 (5 bases each). CDR3 length: 12 amino acids. Germline CDR1 and CDR2: SQVTM and ANQGSEA. V was trimmed by 6 bases and J by 2 bases, leaving 10 bases between them. CDR3 sequence: CSVGRVQETQYF. In DNA, the CDR3 is TGCAGCGTGGGACGGGTGCAAGAGACCCAGTACTTC. Combining the CDR3 with reference TRBV29-1 and TRBJ2-5 gives the whole variable domain SAVISQKPSRDICQRGTSLTIQCQVDSQVTMMFWYRQQPGQSLTLIATANQGSEATYESGFVIDKFPISRPNLTFSTLTVSNMSPEDSSIYLCSVGRVQETQYFGPGTRLLVL.

This clonotype was observed a few times. CDR3 coding DNA: TGCAGCGTGGGGGAGACTCGAAGCACCGGGGAGCTGTTTTTT. Translation gives CSVGETRSTGELFF. The chain links TRBV29-1 to TRBJ2-2; D could derive from TRBD1 or TRBD2 (5 bases each). Trimming took 6 bases from V and 4 from J, leaving 15 bases between them. Germline V lookup: CDR1 SQVTM, CDR2 ANQGSEA. CDR3 length: 14 residues.

This clonotype came up a few times. V usage is TRBV7-3 and J usage is TRBJ2-1, with 9 bases matching TRBD1. After removal of 1 base from V and 7 bases from J, the junction contained 5 bases not matched to a gene. The CDR3 is made up of 15 amino acids. In germline, CDR1 is SGHTA, CDR2 FQGTGA. This CDR3 is CASSLNRGQGNEQFF. For the CDR3, the DNA is TGTGCCAGCAGCTTAAACAGGGGGCAGGGAAATGAGCAGTTCTTC.

The chain recombines TRBV7-8 with TRBJ2-3, with D perhaps being TRBD1 or TRBD2 (5 bases each). Between the trimmed V and J ends, which lost 1 base and 0 bases, there was a span of 11 bases. The CDR3 is made up of 16 amino acids. Germline V lookup: CDR1 SGHVS, CDR2 FQNEAQ. CDR3 bases: TGTGCCAGCAGCTTAGGTCTACGGGACAGCACAGATACGCAGTATTTT. Its translation is CASSLGLRDSTDTQYF.

The V call is TRBV9, the J call TRBJ2-7, with 7 positions matching TRBD2. V lost 0 bases and J lost 5; bases outside the gene matches: 5. CDR3 length: 14 amino acids. Germline V lookup: CDR1 SGDLS, CDR2 YYNGEE. In DNA form, the CDR3 reads TGTGCCAGCAGCGTAGCCTTGGGAGGGAACGAGCAGTACTTC. This codes for CASSVALGGNEQYF.

This clonotype was observed at least ten times. This rearrangement joins TRBV12-3 or TRBV12-4 to TRBJ2-1, with a tentative D call TRBD2 (5 bases). V dropped 5 bases and J dropped 5 bases, with 19 bases sitting between them. The CDR3 consists of 16 residues. The CDR3 DNA sequence: TGTGCCAGCAGTCTCCTCAGCGGATACCCTAACAATGAGCAGTTCTTC. Amino acids: CASSLLSGYPNNEQFF.

The sample holds many counts of this clonotype. This chain connects TRBV2 to TRBJ1-6; the D gene is possibly TRBD1 (5 bases). The CDR3 spans 16 residues. Per germline, CDR1 SNHLY and CDR2 FYNNEI. V lost 0 bases, J lost 4 bases, and 10 bases lay in between. Written as DNA, the CDR3 is TGTGCCAGCAGTGAAGCGCTAAGGGGATATAATTCACCCCTCCACTTT. Translating gives CASSEALRGYNSPLHF.

This clonotype was counted a few times. The chain joins TRBV20-1 to TRBJ1-3, with TRBD1 identical over 8 bases. V was pared by 3 bases and J by 1 base, with 8 bases of the junction left unmatched. The germline gives CDR1 DFQATT, CDR2 SNEGSKA (reference sequence). The CDR3 length is 16 residues. The CDR3 loop is CSASVTQGASGNTIYF. The DNA for the CDR3 is TGCAGTGCTAGTGTTACTCAGGGGGCATCTGGAAACACCATATATTTT.

This clonotype showed up many times. The V gene is TRBV27, the J gene TRBJ1-1; 7 bases are a match to TRBD1. The CDR3 consists of 12 residues. CDR1 is MNHEY, CDR2 SMNVEV, per germline (reference sequence). Trimming cost V 8 bases and J 9 bases; bases outside gene matches: 9. The CDR3 region is CASAAETGKAFF. For the CDR3, the DNA is TGTGCCAGCGCCGCCGAGACAGGGAAAGCTTTCTTT.

The chain carries TRBV4-1 and TRBJ2-3; possible D gene TRBD1, 6 bases. Trimming stripped 1 base from V and 0 bases from J, with 14 bases between. The germline CDR1 and CDR2 sequences are MGHRA and YSYEKL. The CDR3 loop spans 17 amino acids. CDR3 residues: CASSQGDVQGSTDTQYF. Here the CDR3 DNA reads TGCGCCAGCAGCCAAGGGGATGTACAGGGAAGCACAGATACGCAGTATTTT.